The clone carrying this T cell receptor (beta chain) was seen a handful of times. This entry belongs to a study of human T cells and chemical hapten exposure. Germline CDR1 reads MNHEY; CDR2 reads SVGEGT. The CDR3 length is 15 residues. V lost 2 bases to trimming and J lost 4 bases, with 14 bases between them. One entry per CDR3 protein, called by TCRdb with MiXCR from the RACE reads. The sample holds approximately 340,000 distinct CDR3 sequences, around 7% seen once. As for time point: patch test 1, 2 weeks after DPC sensitization. Treatment denoted: therapeutic diphenylcyclopropenone sensitization with weekly scalp DPC.

The clonotype originates from a woman under 30 with alopecia areata. Some clones in this sample may be carry-over from other donors' samples. This specimen was whole blood, taken in connection with sensitization to the hapten diphenylcyclopropenone (DPC). V gene TRBV6-2 or TRBV6-3 combines with J gene TRBJ1-2; D unresolved. The CDR3 region has the DNA TGTGCCAGCAGTTACCCTGGTGGAGGGAGCTATGGCTACACCTTC. Translation gives CASSYPGGGSYGYTF.